The 30 T cell receptor beta chains presented below share a single source sample, sequenced in a study of PD-1 blockade in classical Hodgkin lymphoma. Every patient had relapsed following autologous stem cell transplantation, and cohorts differed in brentuximab vedotin exposure. Sequenced by immunoSEQ multiplex PCR; TCRdb stores in-frame clones only, minus some. The sample holds approximately 99,000 clones, 80% to 90% seen once. This sample comprised peripheral blood mononuclear cells (PBMCs), obtained before the second cycle of nivolumab. The receptors were sampled from a human donor with classical Hodgkin lymphoma.

This rearrangement joins TRBV12-2 to TRBJ2-7; the table's D call, TRBD1, was not checked against the DNA. TRBV12-2 is designated a pseudogene. This CDR3 is 12 amino acids long. The CDR3 bases are TGTGCAAGTCGCCGACACTCCTACGAGCAGTACTTC. The encoded protein is CASRRHSYEQYF.

In this sample, this clone turned up a few times. The chain employs TRBV10-2 and TRBJ1-1; the D is unclear. Germline CDR1 and CDR2: WSHSY and SAAADI. Trimming removed 2 bases from V and 3 bases from J, with 16 bases in between. The CDR3 length is 16 residues. CDR3: CASSERPEGIDTEAFF. As DNA, the CDR3 is TGCGCCAGCAGTGAGAGGCCAGAGGGAATCGACACTGAAGCTTTCTTT.

This chain joins TRBV27 and TRBJ2-3; D is possibly TRBD2 (6 bases). Germline-derived CDR1 and CDR2 are MNHEY and SMNVEV (reference sequence). Trimming pared 3 bases from V and 7 bases from J, leaving 14 bases between. The CDR3 contains 14 residues. The CDR3 loop reads CASSLGGAVNTQYF. The CDR3 coding sequence is TGTGCCAGCAGTTTGGGCGGGGCCGTGAATACGCAGTATTTT.

V usage is TRBV6-5 and J usage is TRBJ1-1; TRBD1 is a possible D gene (5 bases). V was trimmed by 6 bases and J by 2 bases, leaving 16 bases between them. The CDR3 is made up of 15 amino acids. From germline, CDR1 is MNHEY and CDR2 SVGAGI. Here the CDR3 reads CASSIRGNENTEAFF. DNA of the CDR3: TGTGCCAGCAGCATTAGGGGTAACGAAAACACTGAAGCTTTCTTT.

In this sample, this clone turned up a few times. The CDR3 loop is CASSHPSRDMSYEQYF. The CDR3 DNA reads as TGCGCCAGCAGCCACCCTTCTCGGGACATGTCTTACGAGCAGTACTTC. The chain employs TRBV5-1 and TRBJ2-7, with D possibly being TRBD1 (6 bases). Germline lookup yields CDR1 SGHRS and CDR2 YFSETQ. CDR3 length: 16 amino acids. The ends were cut back, 4 bases at V and 4 bases at J, with 21 bases in the middle.

The chain employs TRBV28 and TRBJ1-1; TRBD1 aligns across 7 bases. The CDR3 consists of 13 residues. Germline-derived CDR1 and CDR2 are MDHEN and SYDVKM. With V trimmed by 8 bases and J by 1 base, 4 bases remained unmatched. The DNA for the CDR3 is TGTGCCAGCGAGGGGGCGCGGAACACTGAAGCTTTCTTT. Translating gives CASEGARNTEAFF.

This clone has just one count. V gene TRBV6-6 combines with J gene TRBJ2-7, with 8 bases lining up with TRBD1. The CDR3 has 14 residues. The trim removed 6 bases at V and 6 bases at J, leaving 10 bases unmatched. Germline CDR1 reads MNHNY; CDR2 reads SVGAGI (reference sequence). CDR3 residues: CASRLDDRGSEQYF. The CDR3 DNA reads as TGTGCCAGCAGATTAGATGACAGGGGATCCGAGCAGTACTTC.

This clone was seen a few times. J is TRBJ2-7 and V is TRBV11-1, with 11 nucleotides matching TRBD2. The CDR3 length is 16 residues. Germline V gene lookup returns CDR1 SGHAT and CDR2 FQDESV (reference sequence). Trimming removed 5 bases from V and 2 bases from J; junction bases left unmatched: 8. The DNA of the CDR3 is TGTGCCAGCAGCCCACGGACTAGCGGGCCAACCTACGAGCAGTACTTC. Translating it yields CASSPRTSGPTYEQYF.

The V gene is TRBV10-3, the J gene TRBJ2-7; perhaps TRBD1 as D (5 bases). CDR3 size: 19 residues. Germline lookup yields CDR1 ENHRY and CDR2 SYGVKD. The ends were cut back, 2 bases at V and 0 bases at J, with 23 bases in the middle. The CDR3 is CAISERFRAVRTSSYEQYF. Here the CDR3 DNA reads TGTGCCATCAGTGAGAGGTTCAGGGCGGTGAGGACGAGCTCCTACGAGCAGTACTTC.

The gene calls are TRBV2 and TRBJ1-5; weak D call: TRBD1 (6 bases). CDR1 is SNHLY, CDR2 FYNNEI, per germline. The V end lost 1 base, the J end lost 1 base, and 8 bases lay between the germline ends. The CDR3 runs 15 residues. The CDR3 here is CASSEVGTSNQPQHF. CDR3 nucleotide sequence: TGTGCCAGCAGTGAAGTGGGGACAAGCAATCAGCCCCAGCATTTT.

This chain joins TRBV5-5 and TRBJ1-1; D call uncertain. V was pared by 1 base and J by 4 bases, with 14 bases between. CDR1 is SGHKS, CDR2 YYEKEE, per germline (reference sequence). This CDR3 is 15 amino acids long. The CDR3 region is CASSLSFRRFTEAFF. As DNA, the CDR3 is TGTGCCAGCAGCTTGAGCTTTCGTCGTTTCACTGAAGCTTTCTTT. Drawing the rest from reference TRBV5-5 and TRBJ1-1, the complete variable domain is DAGVTQSPTHLIKTRGQQVTLRCSPISGHKSVSWYQQVLGQGPQFIFQYYEKEERGRGNFPDRFSARQFPNYSSELNVNALLLGDSALYLCASSLSFRRFTEAFFGQGTRLTVV.

This clone occurred once. V gene TRBV5-1 combines with J gene TRBJ1-1; a possible D gene is TRBD1 (6 bases). This CDR3 has 16 residues. The germline V gene has CDR1 SGHRS and CDR2 YFSETQ. V was cut by 4 bases and J by 3 bases, with 19 bases left in between. CDR3 protein: CASSLIQGTEDTEAFF. The CDR3 nucleotides read TGCGCCAGCAGCCTTATACAGGGAACGGAGGACACTGAAGCTTTCTTT. Variable domain in full (rest from reference TRBV5-1 and TRBJ1-1): KAGVTQTPRYLIKTRGQQVTLSCSPISGHRSVSWYQQTPGQGLQFLFEYFSETQRNKGNFPGRFSGRQFSNSRSEMNVSTLELGDSALYLCASSLIQGTEDTEAFFGQGTRLTVV.

The chain employs TRBV2 and TRBJ1-4; D remains unclear. This CDR3 contains 17 residues. Germline V lookup: CDR1 SNHLY, CDR2 FYNNEI. V lost 2 bases and J lost 4, with 17 bases in between. CDR3: CASSEFIRADNNEKLFF. The DNA of the CDR3 is TGTGCCAGCAGTGAATTTATCCGGGCGGATAATAATGAAAAACTGTTTTTT.

The rearrangement uses TRBV29-1 and TRBJ2-1; 8 bases line up with TRBD2. The J segment lost 3 bases and the V segment lost 5 bases, leaving 9 bases of the junction unmatched. CDR3 length equals 15 residues. CDR1 SQVTM and CDR2 ANQGSEA come from the germline V gene. The CDR3 reads CSVFPVSGNYNEQFF. CDR3 nucleotide sequence: TGCAGCGTTTTTCCCGTTAGCGGGAACTACAATGAGCAGTTCTTC.

J is TRBJ1-6 and V is TRBV7-2; D may be TRBD1 (5 bases). Germline CDR1 SGHTA, CDR2 FQGNSA. This CDR3 is 14 amino acids long. The V end lost 5 bases, the J end lost 7 bases, and 12 bases lay between the germline ends. The CDR3 DNA sequence: TGTGCCAGCAGCCCGGGGCGGGGGAATTCACCCCTCCACTTT. Translating gives CASSPGRGNSPLHF.

This clone was detected once. The chain links TRBV11-2 to TRBJ2-3; D unclear. This CDR3 is 15 amino acids long. V dropped 0 bases and J dropped 2 bases, with 9 bases sitting between them. Looked up from germline, CDR1 is SGHAT and CDR2 is FQNNGV. The CDR3 bases are TGTGCCAGCAGCTTAGATCTATTGGACACAGATACGCAGTATTTT. As protein: CASSLDLLDTDTQYF.

J is TRBJ1-6 and V is TRBV12-5, with D maybe TRBD1 (6 bases). CDR3 length equals 15 residues. CDR1 is LGHNT and CDR2 is FRNRAP in the germline V gene. V lost 1 base, J lost 6 bases, and 10 bases lay in between. CDR3 in amino acids: CASGLAGTRNSPLHF. Written as DNA, the CDR3 is TGTGCTAGTGGTTTGGCCGGGACACGTAATTCACCCCTCCACTTT.

The chain joins TRBV30 to TRBJ1-6, with TRBD1 matching 8 bases. CDR3 length: 14 amino acids. Germline CDR1 reads GTSNPN; CDR2 reads SVGIG (reference sequence). The J segment lost 12 bases and the V segment lost 0 bases, leaving 7 bases of the junction unmatched. In DNA, the CDR3 is TGTGCCTGGAGTGTAAGGGACAGGACTCTACCCCTCCACTTT. Its protein product is CAWSVRDRTLPLHF. Combining the CDR3 with reference TRBV30 and TRBJ1-6 gives the whole variable domain SQTIHQWPATLVQPVGSPLSLECTVEGTSNPNLYWYRQAAGRGLQLLFYSVGIGQISSEVPQNLSASRPQDRQFILSSKKLLLSDSGFYLCAWSVRDRTLPLHFGNGTRLTVT.

This clone appeared a few times. The J gene is TRBJ1-1, the V gene TRBV20-1; unclear D gene. Germline V gives CDR1 DFQATT, CDR2 SNEGSKA (reference sequence). The CDR3 runs to 11 residues. V lost 5 bases to trimming and J lost 0 bases, with 4 bases between them. CDR3 sequence: CSAALNTEAFF. In nucleotides, the CDR3 is TGCAGTGCTGCTCTGAACACTGAAGCTTTCTTT.

The chain is built from TRBV29-1 and TRBJ2-4, with D uncertain. The CDR3 loop spans 15 amino acids. CDR1 and CDR2 (germline): SQVTM, ANQGSEA. V was pared by 6 bases and J by 0 bases, with 15 bases between. DNA for the CDR3: TGCAGCGTCCGACTGAGGTTATTAGCCAAAAACATTCAGTACTTC. Its protein is CSVRLRLLAKNIQYF.

The V call is TRBV7-2, the J call TRBJ1-2, with D tentatively TRBD1 (6 bases). The CDR3 is made up of 17 amino acids. The germline V gene has CDR1 SGHTA and CDR2 FQGNSA. The V end was cut by 5 bases, the J end by 5 bases, with 24 bases between. CDR3: CASSQTGRGLVGYGYTF. CDR3 nucleotide sequence: TGTGCCAGCAGCCAGACAGGCAGGGGACTTGTAGGGTATGGCTACACCTTC.

This chain joins TRBV15 and TRBJ1-3; no clear D. Trimming removed 2 bases from V and 0 bases from J, with 8 bases in between. CDR1 is LNHNV and CDR2 is YYDKDF in the germline V gene (reference sequence). This CDR3 has 15 residues. DNA of the CDR3: TGTGCCACCAGCAGACAGGAGGACTCTGGAAACACCATATATTTT. As protein: CATSRQEDSGNTIYF.

The chain links TRBV28 to TRBJ1-5; 9 positions match TRBD1. Trimming cost V 8 bases and J 9 bases; bases outside gene matches: 14. This CDR3 is built from 15 residues. Looked up from germline, CDR1 is MDHEN and CDR2 is SYDVKM. The CDR3 region is CASGTGSGAAGPQHF. DNA of the CDR3: TGTGCCAGCGGGACAGGGTCCGGAGCGGCTGGGCCCCAGCATTTT. Based on the CDR3 plus reference TRBV28 and TRBJ1-5, the full variable domain is DVKVTQSSRYLVKRTGEKVFLECVQDMDHENMFWYRQDPGLGLRLIYFSYDVKMKEKGDIPEGYSVSREKKERFSLILESASTNQTSMYLCASGTGSGAAGPQHFGDGTRLSIL.

V gene TRBV11-3 combines with J gene TRBJ2-1; 11 bases match TRBD2. Germline V CDR1 and CDR2: SGHNT, YENEEA. The CDR3 sequence is 16 residues long. The junction had 3 bases not matched to a gene; V was cut back by 5 bases and J by 0 bases. The CDR3 sequence: CASSDTSGSSYNEQFF. The CDR3 region has the DNA TGTGCCAGCAGCGATACTAGCGGGAGCTCCTACAATGAGCAGTTCTTC.

The V and J genes are TRBV10-1 and TRBJ2-4, with unresolved D. CDR1 is WNHNN, CDR2 SYGVQD, per germline (reference sequence). The CDR3 is 13 amino acids. V was clipped by 2 bases and J by 2 bases, with 4 bases between them. The CDR3 loop reads CASSEHPKNIQYF. Here the CDR3 DNA reads TGCGCCAGCAGTGAGCACCCCAAAAACATTCAGTACTTC.

CDR3 residues: CASSQTIGAGANVLTF. DNA of the CDR3: TGTGCCAGCAGCCAGACCATTGGGGCTGGGGCCAACGTCCTGACTTTC. The chain joins TRBV4-2 to TRBJ2-6; D is ambiguous. Trimming pared 3 bases from V and 2 bases from J, leaving 11 bases between. This CDR3 contains 16 residues. Germline assignment: CDR1 LGHNA and CDR2 YNFKEQ.

This chain joins TRBV5-4 and TRBJ2-3; 10 bases fit TRBD2. The germline V gene encodes CDR1 SGHNT and CDR2 YYREEE (reference sequence). Trimming cost V 2 bases and J 0 bases; bases outside gene matches: 3. CDR3 length: 16 residues. CDR3 nucleotides: TGTGCCAGCAGCTTAAAGACTAGCGGGAGCACAGATACGCAGTATTTT. Its protein product is CASSLKTSGSTDTQYF.

Only one count was recorded for this clone. V gene TRBV28 combines with J gene TRBJ1-1; a weak D match, TRBD1 (5 bases). Germline assignment: CDR1 MDHEN and CDR2 SYDVKM. The CDR3 is 15 residues long. Trimming cost V 6 bases and J 5 bases, with 19 bases left between them. The DNA of the CDR3 is TGTGCCAGCAGATTTCCCGACCCAGGGAAAACTGAAGCTTTCTTT. Translation gives CASRFPDPGKTEAFF.

As DNA, the CDR3 is TGTGCCAGCAGCCCATACGGGACGGATTTTATCTATGGCTACACCTTC. Its protein product is CASSPYGTDFIYGYTF. The chain carries TRBV7-2 and TRBJ1-2, with TRBD1 as a possible D gene (5 bases). Germline CDR1 is SGHTA and CDR2 is FQGNSA. The V and J ends lost 5 bases and 4 bases respectively, with 20 bases between them. CDR3 length: 16 residues.

The V and J genes are TRBV4-2 and TRBJ1-5; TRBD1 might be the D (5 bases). Germline loops: CDR1 LGHNA, CDR2 YNFKEQ. The CDR3 contains 16 residues. V lost 0 bases and J 5 bases, leaving 14 bases between the germline ends. The chain's CDR3 is CASSQDSTAPYQPQHF. In DNA, the CDR3 is TGTGCCAGCAGCCAAGATTCGACAGCTCCTTATCAGCCCCAGCATTTT.